This entry features one TCR beta chain sequence. The V segment lost 6 bases and the J segment 8 bases; nucleotides outside the gene matches: 6. Germline CDR1 is MDHEN and CDR2 is SYDVKM. This CDR3 is built from 14 residues. The data were obtained in a study of prognosis after radiotherapy for stage I lung cancer. Amplification of TCR beta CDR3 from genomic DNA used two-round multiplex PCR. Gene-specific TRBV and TRBJ primers were used in PCR round one. TCRdb fed the multiplex PCR reads into MiXCR, producing one record per CDR3 protein. The sample lists 38,000 or so distinct CDR3 sequences, around 22% occurring once.

This receptor was taken from a donor aged 50 or older with non-small cell lung cancer. This specimen consisted of PBMCs, obtained before or after stereotactic body radiation therapy (not recorded which). This chain connects TRBV28 to TRBJ1-6, with 8 bases matching TRBD1. CDR3 in amino acids: CASSLNRGDSPLHF. The DNA for the CDR3 is TGTGCCAGCAGCCTGAACAGGGGGGATTCACCCCTCCACTTT. Full variable domain (missing parts from reference TRBV28 and TRBJ1-6): DVKVTQSSRYLVKRTGEKVFLECVQDMDHENMFWYRQDPGLGLRLIYFSYDVKMKEKGDIPEGYSVSREKKERFSLILESASTNQTSMYLCASSLNRGDSPLHFGNGTRLTVT.